This is a list of T cell receptor beta chains from one sample in a study of blood T cells in healthy people across ages. Using its own MiXCR run on the 5' RACE reads, TCRdb lists one record per CDR3 protein. The sample holds approximately 800,000 distinct CDR3 sequences; around 45% are singletons and the top ten take 15% to 20%. The sample was blood. Receptors originate from a man older than 75 in good health. The CDR3 runs from the conserved cysteine through the conserved F or W. The D gene is left open where the match is weak. Rows may omit the clone size; those that give it use once, few, many or a size class.

D,V,size,length,J,DNA,CDR3
-,TRBV28,-,13,TRBJ2-7,TGTGCCAGCCAAGCACCGGGGCCCTACGAGCAGTACTTC,CASQAPGPYEQYF
TRBD2,TRBV7-3,-,16,TRBJ2-3,TGTGCCAGCAGCTTGGTGGGAGGGCCCGTCGGGGATACGCAGTATTTT,CASSLVGGPVGDTQYF
-,TRBV6-5,-,12,TRBJ2-1,TGTGCCAGCAGCTCTAGGGGCTATGAGCAGTTCTTC,CASSSRGYEQFF
TRBD2,TRBV7-2,-,15,TRBJ2-1,TGTGCCAGCAGCTCCGGACTAGCAAAGGGCAATGAGCAGTTCTTC,CASSSGLAKGNEQFF
-,TRBV6-1,once,16,TRBJ2-3,TGTGCCGGCACGTCCTTTCCGAGCCGTAGCACAGATACGCAGTATTTT,CAGTSFPSRSTDTQYF
-,TRBV28,many,16,TRBJ2-3,TGTGCCAGCAGCTCGGCTTGGGGGGAGGAAACAGATACGCAGTATTTT,CASSSAWGEETDTQYF
-,TRBV12-3/TRBV12-4,-,14,TRBJ2-5,TGTGCCAGCAGTTGGGAACAGGGGAGGGAGACCCAGTACTTC,CASSWEQGRETQYF
TRBD2,TRBV20-1,-,16,TRBJ2-3,TGCAGTGCTAGAGACCGGAGGCTAGCGGGGTCAGATACGCAGTATTTT,CSARDRRLAGSDTQYF
-,TRBV6-6,-,17,TRBJ1-5,TGTGCCAGCAGTTACGACCTATCGGCGCATAGCAATCAGCCCCAGCATTTT,CASSYDLSAHSNQPQHF
-,TRBV5-1,-,15,TRBJ2-5,TGCGCCAGCAGCTTGGACAGAGCCGGAGGCGGGACCCAGTACTTC,CASSLDRAGGGTQYF
-,TRBV5-6,few,17,TRBJ1-2,TGTGCCAGCAGCTGGAACCCACAGGGCCGAATATCCTATGGCTACACCTTC,CASSWNPQGRISYGYTF
TRBD1,TRBV25-1,once,15,TRBJ2-3,TGTGCCAGCAGTGAGGGGACAGGGTTCACAGGTACGCAGTATTTT,CASSEGTGFTGTQYF
TRBD2,TRBV20-1,-,19,TRBJ2-1,TGCAGTGCTAGAGATCGGGGCGGGGGGGGACTAAGCTCCTACAATGAGCAGTTCTTC,CSARDRGGGGLSSYNEQFF
TRBD1,TRBV4-1,-,17,TRBJ2-4,TGCGCCAGCAGCATACTAGGACAGGGGGATGCCAAAAACATTCAGTACTTC,CASSILGQGDAKNIQYF
TRBD1,TRBV7-9,-,15,TRBJ1-6,TGTGCCAGCAGCGAAATCGGGACAGGGACTTCACCCCTCCACTTT,CASSEIGTGTSPLHF
TRBD1,TRBV7-3,-,15,TRBJ1-6,TGTGCCAGCAGCTTAACGACAGGGTCTAATTCACCCCTCCACTTT,CASSLTTGSNSPLHF
TRBD2,TRBV20-1,few,14,TRBJ2-5,TGCAGTGCACGGACTAGCGGGAACATGTTAAAGCAGTACTTC,CSARTSGNMLKQYF
-,TRBV28,few,15,TRBJ2-1,TGTGCCAGCAGTTTTGCCCCGAGGGGATCCAATGAGCAGTTCTTC,CASSFAPRGSNEQFF
-,TRBV29-1,-,18,TRBJ1-1,TGCAGCGTTGTTGGGCCCAGGGTGGGACGTTTTGGGAACACTGAAGCTTTCTTT,CSVVGPRVGRFGNTEAFF
TRBD1,TRBV25-1,once,15,TRBJ1-1,TGTGCCAGCAGTTCACGGGACAGTCCTTACACTGAAGCTTTCTTT,CASSSRDSPYTEAFF
-,TRBV7-2,few,13,TRBJ1-5,TGTGCCAGCAGCTTTTCGGGAGATCAGCCCCAGCATTTT,CASSFSGDQPQHF
-,TRBV7-2,-,15,TRBJ2-7,TGTGCCAGCAGCTTATCCCCCGGGGCTGAAGAGGCCCAGTACTTC,CASSLSPGAEEAQYF
TRBD1,TRBV24-1,few,14,TRBJ2-7,TGTGCCACCAGTAAGGGACAGGGGGTCCACGAGCAGTACTTC,CATSKGQGVHEQYF
TRBD2,TRBV29-1,few,16,TRBJ2-4,TGCAGCGCTGCATCTGGACTAGCGAAGAGACGGAACATTCAGTACTTC,CSAASGLAKRRNIQYF
-,TRBV24-1,many,14,TRBJ2-4,TGTGCCACCAGTGAGGCCACGGACAGAAACATTCAGTACTTC,CATSEATDRNIQYF
TRBD1,TRBV20-1,many,12,TRBJ2-7,TGCAGTGCTAGGACAGGGGCGTACGAGCAGTACTTC,CSARTGAYEQYF
-,TRBV3-1,-,13,TRBJ2-3,TGTGCCAGCAGGTGGGGGAGCACAGATACGCAGTATTTT,CASRWGSTDTQYF
TRBD1,TRBV5-3,-,17,TRBJ2-6,TGTGCCAGCCCAATCCTTGACAGGGGGCTTGGGGCCAACGTCCTGACTTTC,CASPILDRGLGANVLTF
TRBD1,TRBV15,once,19,TRBJ2-6,TGTGCCACCAGCAGAGCTGAGGACAGGGGGCTTGGTGGGGCCAACGTCCTGACTTTC,CATSRAEDRGLGGANVLTF
-,TRBV7-9,-,12,TRBJ1-6,TGTGCCAGCAGCTTAATGGCTCGCGACCTCCACTTT,CASSLMARDLHF
-,TRBV7-3,few,14,TRBJ2-7,TGTGCCAGCAGCTTGGGCGGATTTACCGATGCGCAGTACTTC,CASSLGGFTDAQYF
TRBD2,TRBV25-1,-,17,TRBJ2-1,TGTGCCAGTGCTCGGACTAGCGGTTGTAGCTCCTACAATGAGCAGTTCTTC,CASARTSGCSSYNEQFF
TRBD1,TRBV28,few,14,TRBJ1-1,TGTGCCAGCAGTTCCACAGGGGTGAACACTGAAGCTTTCTTT,CASSSTGVNTEAFF
TRBD2,TRBV27,-,14,TRBJ2-5,TGTGCCACTTCGACTAGCGGGGGGATGGATACCCAGTACTTC,CATSTSGGMDTQYF
-,TRBV5-1,-,16,TRBJ2-1,TGCGCCAGCAGCTCGGGACTCCGTAGCTCCTACAATGAGCAGTTCTTC,CASSSGLRSSYNEQFF
-,TRBV7-6,few,13,TRBJ2-4,TGTGCCAGCAGCTTACGCCTCAACACTGAACTGTACTTC,CASSLRLNTELYF
TRBD2,TRBV7-3,-,14,TRBJ2-1,TGTGCCAGCAGCTTACAAGCGGGGGTGAATGAGCAGTTCTTC,CASSLQAGVNEQFF
-,TRBV12-3/TRBV12-4,-,15,TRBJ2-7,TGTGCCAGCAGACACCACAGGTCTAGCTCCTACGAGCAGTACTTC,CASRHHRSSSYEQYF
-,TRBV5-5,-,14,TRBJ2-1,TGTGCCAGCAGCTTCCCGGGAAGTCACAATGAGCAGTTCTTC,CASSFPGSHNEQFF
TRBD2,TRBV29-1,-,14,TRBJ2-3,TGCAGCTTTGGACTAGCGGGAGCCACAGATACGCAGTATTTT,CSFGLAGATDTQYF
TRBD2,TRBV27,-,15,TRBJ2-1,TGTGCCAGCAGTTTATCTAGCGGGCGCCCCAATGAGCAGTTCTTC,CASSLSSGRPNEQFF
-,TRBV21-1,many,15,TRBJ2-5,TGTGCCAGCAGCCCCCCCCCAAAGGGTCGCGAGACCCAGTACTTC,CASSPPPKGRETQYF